This T cell receptor beta chain originates from a study of tumor and adjacent non-tumor tissue in lung cancer. Study information: Patients comprised about a dozen adenocarcinoma, 2 squamous cell carcinoma and 1 small cell lung cancer.

No cell sorting was done before RNA was extracted from the tissue. Distant lung tissue was collected more than 3 cm away from the tumor edge. For this clonotype: The antigen remains undetermined.

Findings and caveats of the study: Normal lung showed higher cumulative top 100 clone frequency than tumor. Tumor TCR diversity, when higher, was linked to shorter survival. Significantly higher TCR diversity was found in tumor than normal lung.

The library came from three nested PCR rounds adapted from ARM-PCR protocols. TCRdb fed the multiplex PCR reads into MiXCR, producing one record per CDR3 protein. Of some 100,000 distinct CDR3 sequences in the sample, approximately 80% were seen once. Trimming left V 4 bases short and J 9 bases short, with 24 bases between. The germline V gene encodes CDR1 MNHEY and CDR2 SVGAGI. The CDR3 has 16 residues. The TCR originated in a man aged 55 to 69 with small cell lung cancer. This chain joins TRBV6-5 and TRBJ2-5; either TRBD1 or TRBD2 may fit D (6 bases each). Input material: distant non-tumor lung tissue. As DNA, the CDR3 is TGTGCCAGCAGTTCCTACCGCGGACTGGAGGAGGGGGCCCAGTACTTC. It is translated as CASSSYRGLEEGAQYF.